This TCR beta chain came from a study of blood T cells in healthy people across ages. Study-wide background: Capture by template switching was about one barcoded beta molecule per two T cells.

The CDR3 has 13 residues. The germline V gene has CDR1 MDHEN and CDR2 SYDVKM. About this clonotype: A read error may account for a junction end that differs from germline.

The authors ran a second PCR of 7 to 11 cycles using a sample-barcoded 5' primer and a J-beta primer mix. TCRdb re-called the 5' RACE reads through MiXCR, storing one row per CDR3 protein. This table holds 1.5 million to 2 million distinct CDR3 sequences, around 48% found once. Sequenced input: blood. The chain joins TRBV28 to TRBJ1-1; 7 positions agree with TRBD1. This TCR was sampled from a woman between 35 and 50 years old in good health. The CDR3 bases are TGTGCCAGCAGGGAACAGGGGTTCACTGAACCTTTCTTT. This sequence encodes CASREQGFTEPFF.